This record covers a single T cell receptor beta chain. As yet, its antigen is unknown. This specimen comes from a study of cytomegalovirus exposure and HLA in healthy donors. General study results and limits: Most TCR sequences were uncommon, yet certain public TCRs appeared in many donors. HLA alleles showed associations with around 15,000 TCR beta sequences in a later analysis, at a 0.05 false discovery rate. Accurate predictions that matched the HLA-A and HLA-B alleles of most subjects were reportedly made from TCR beta sequences. Among TCR beta chains of equal frequency, HLA-associated ones were more clonally expanded in a later analysis.

This CDR3 region has 12 residues. V dropped 5 bases and J dropped 7 bases, with 9 bases sitting between them. Germline V gene data show CDR1 as MNHEY and CDR2 as SVGAGI. A multiplex PCR was run with 60 Vbeta primers and 13 Jbeta primers. The method was immunoSEQ multiplex PCR; TCRdb's version includes in-frame clones alone and lacks a portion of them. The sample contains about 85,000 clones, roughly three fifths of which appear only once. The sequence was collected from a man aged 30 to 39 in good health and CMV-seronegative. The chain carries TRBV6-5 and TRBJ1-5; D not certain. Specimen: PBMCs. The CDR3 region is CASSEGSQPQHF. CDR3 nucleotide sequence: TGTGCCAGCAGTGAAGGTAGCCAGCCCCAGCATTTT.